The TCR beta chain under discussion was sequenced for a study of OX40 agonist ivuxolimab in advanced cancers. CDR3 length equals 14 residues. Germline V gene data show CDR1 as SGHRS and CDR2 as YFSETQ. V lost 4 bases to trimming and J lost 6 bases, with 17 bases between them. Repertoires were generated with immunoSEQ multiplex PCR, while TCRdb's copy carries only in-frame clones and drops some. Of about 23,000 clones in the sample, 75% to 85% were seen once. This clone was seen once. This TCR was sampled from an adult with an advanced solid tumor such as melanoma, head and neck, liver or kidney cancer. Specimen: CD4+ or CD8+ T cells sorted from blood, collected in a trial of the OX40 agonist ivuxolimab. The chain employs TRBV5-1 and TRBJ2-7; D uncertain. The CDR3 nucleotides are TGCGCCAGCAGCGGTGCCTTGGGAATGGTCGAGCAGTACTTC. Translated: CASSGALGMVEQYF.